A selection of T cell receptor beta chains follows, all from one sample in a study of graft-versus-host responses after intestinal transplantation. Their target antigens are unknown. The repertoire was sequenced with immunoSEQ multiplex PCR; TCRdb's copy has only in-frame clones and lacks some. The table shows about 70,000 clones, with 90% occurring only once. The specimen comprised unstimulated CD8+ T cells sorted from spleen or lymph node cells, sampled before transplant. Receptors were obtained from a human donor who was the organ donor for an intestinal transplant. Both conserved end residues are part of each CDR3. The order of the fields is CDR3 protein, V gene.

CASSPSGGMYNEQFF TRBV6-5
CASGRGAHGNTDTQYF TRBV9
CAWDPRGYGYTF TRBV30
CATSRRGASYNEQFF TRBV15
CATMGFWDSDYNEQFF TRBV21-1
CASSLGGTGGAKRGYTF TRBV13
CAISEGDREAGYTF TRBV10-3
CSVDWPLDRTYGYTF TRBV29-1
CASSNSDTIYF TRBV19
CASSFMRYPGTEAFF TRBV5-1
CSVGAALLADTQYF TRBV29-1
CASSQGGRTEAFF TRBV4-1
CASSRCCTGSRGYTF TRBV5-1
CASSYSLDGQGDGYTF TRBV6-5
CSAKTSGEETQYF TRBV29-1
CASSVGQLNSPLHF TRBV9
CASSLFPLGQGRTEAFF TRBV27
CASALDRAENIQYF TRBV5-6
CASSQDGGKETQYF TRBV13
CASSTQGAGNQPQHF TRBV6-1
CASSASGGGTGELFF TRBV13
CASRYRGGGWTGELFF TRBV2
CASSIGAGVYGYTF TRBV19
CASSPSHEQFF TRBV6-6
CASSLEGTGFTDTQYF TRBV7-8
CASSLLAGGPTDTQYF TRBV7-3
CAISLGSRNTEAFF TRBV10-3